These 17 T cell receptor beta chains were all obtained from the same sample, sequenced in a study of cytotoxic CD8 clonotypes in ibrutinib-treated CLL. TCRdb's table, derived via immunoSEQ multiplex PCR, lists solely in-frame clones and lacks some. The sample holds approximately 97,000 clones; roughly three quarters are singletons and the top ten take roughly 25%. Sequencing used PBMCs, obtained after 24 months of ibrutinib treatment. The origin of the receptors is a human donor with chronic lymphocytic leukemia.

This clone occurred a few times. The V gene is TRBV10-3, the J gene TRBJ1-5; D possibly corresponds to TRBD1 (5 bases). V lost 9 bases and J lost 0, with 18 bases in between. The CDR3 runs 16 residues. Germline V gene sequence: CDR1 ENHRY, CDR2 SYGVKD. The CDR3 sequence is CAIKAAGSLSNQPQHF. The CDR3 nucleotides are TGTGCCATTAAGGCGGCAGGGAGCCTTAGCAATCAGCCCCAGCATTTT.

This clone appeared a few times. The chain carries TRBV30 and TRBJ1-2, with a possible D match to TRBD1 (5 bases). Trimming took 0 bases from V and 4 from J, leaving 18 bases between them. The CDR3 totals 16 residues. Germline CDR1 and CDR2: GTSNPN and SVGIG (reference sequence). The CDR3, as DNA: TGTGCCTGGAGTGTAGTTGGGGCTGGGCTTGGCTATGGCTACACCTTC. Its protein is CAWSVVGAGLGYGYTF.

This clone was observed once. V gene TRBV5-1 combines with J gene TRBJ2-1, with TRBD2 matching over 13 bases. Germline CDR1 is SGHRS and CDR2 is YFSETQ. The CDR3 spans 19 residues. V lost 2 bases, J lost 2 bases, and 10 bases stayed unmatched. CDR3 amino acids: CASSFGLLAGGPAYNEQFF. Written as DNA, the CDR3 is TGCGCCAGCAGCTTTGGTCTACTAGCGGGAGGGCCTGCCTACAATGAGCAGTTCTTC.

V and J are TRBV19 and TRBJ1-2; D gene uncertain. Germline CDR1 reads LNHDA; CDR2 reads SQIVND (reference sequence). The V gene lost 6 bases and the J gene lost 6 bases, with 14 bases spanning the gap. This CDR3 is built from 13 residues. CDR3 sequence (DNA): TGTGCCAGTAGCGACCGACGACTCGATGGCTACACCTTC. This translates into CASSDRRLDGYTF.

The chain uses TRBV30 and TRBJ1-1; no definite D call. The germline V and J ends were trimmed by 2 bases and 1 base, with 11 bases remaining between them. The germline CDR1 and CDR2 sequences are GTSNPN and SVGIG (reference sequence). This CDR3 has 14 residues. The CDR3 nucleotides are TGTGCCTGGAGTCTCGGACTGGGGAACACTGAAGCTTTCTTT. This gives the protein CAWSLGLGNTEAFF.

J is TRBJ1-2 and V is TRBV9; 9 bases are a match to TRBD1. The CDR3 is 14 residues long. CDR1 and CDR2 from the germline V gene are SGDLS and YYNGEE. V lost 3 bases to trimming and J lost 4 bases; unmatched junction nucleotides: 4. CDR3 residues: CASSGTGAFYGYTF. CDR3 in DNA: TGTGCCAGCAGCGGGACAGGGGCTTTCTATGGCTACACCTTC.

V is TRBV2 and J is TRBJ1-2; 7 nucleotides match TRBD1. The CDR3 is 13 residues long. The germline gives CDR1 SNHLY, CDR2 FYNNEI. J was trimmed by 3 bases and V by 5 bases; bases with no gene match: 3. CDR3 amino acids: CASSTGQYYGYTF. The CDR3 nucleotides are TGTGCCAGCAGTACGGGACAGTACTATGGCTACACCTTC. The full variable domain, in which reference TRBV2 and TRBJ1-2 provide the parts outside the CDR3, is EPEVTQTPSHQVTQMGQEVILRCVPISNHLYFYWYRQILGQKVEFLVSFYNNEISEKSEIFDDQFSVERPDGSNFTLKIRSTKLEDSAMYFCASSTGQYYGYTFGSGTRLTVV.

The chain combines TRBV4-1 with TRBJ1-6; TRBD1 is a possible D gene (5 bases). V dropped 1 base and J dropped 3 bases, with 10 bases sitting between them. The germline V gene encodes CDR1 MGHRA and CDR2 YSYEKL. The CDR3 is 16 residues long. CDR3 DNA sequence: TGCGCCAGCAGCCAAGGTACAGGTCTCTATAATTCACCCCTCCACTTT. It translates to CASSQGTGLYNSPLHF.

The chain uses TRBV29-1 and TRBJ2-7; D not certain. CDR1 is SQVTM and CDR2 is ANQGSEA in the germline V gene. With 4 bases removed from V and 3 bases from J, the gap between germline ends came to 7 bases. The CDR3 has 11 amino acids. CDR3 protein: CSVVYSYEQYF. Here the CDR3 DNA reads TGCAGCGTTGTTTACAGCTACGAGCAGTACTTC.

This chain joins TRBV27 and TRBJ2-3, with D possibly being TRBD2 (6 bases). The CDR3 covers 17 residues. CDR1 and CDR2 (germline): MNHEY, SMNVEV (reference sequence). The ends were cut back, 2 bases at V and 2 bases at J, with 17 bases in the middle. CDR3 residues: CASSLTQFAGITDTQYF. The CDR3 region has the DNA TGTGCCAGCAGTTTAACCCAATTTGCGGGGATCACAGATACGCAGTATTTT.

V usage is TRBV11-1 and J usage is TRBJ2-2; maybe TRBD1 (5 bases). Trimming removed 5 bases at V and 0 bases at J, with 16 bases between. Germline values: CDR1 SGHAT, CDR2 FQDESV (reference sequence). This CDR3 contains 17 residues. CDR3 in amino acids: CASSPPVGRPNTGELFF. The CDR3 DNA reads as TGTGCCAGCAGCCCCCCGGTGGGGCGCCCGAACACCGGGGAGCTGTTTTTT.

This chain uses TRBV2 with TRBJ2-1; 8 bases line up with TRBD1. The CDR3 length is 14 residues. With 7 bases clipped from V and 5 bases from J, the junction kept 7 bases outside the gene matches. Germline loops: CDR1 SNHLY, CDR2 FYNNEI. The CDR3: CASTQGAGNNEQFF. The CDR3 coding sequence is TGTGCCAGCACCCAGGGGGCTGGAAACAATGAGCAGTTCTTC.

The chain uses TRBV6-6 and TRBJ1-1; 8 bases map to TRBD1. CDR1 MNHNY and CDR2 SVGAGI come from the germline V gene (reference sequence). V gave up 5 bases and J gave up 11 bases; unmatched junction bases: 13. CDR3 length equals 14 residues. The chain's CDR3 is CASSALPGQVRAFF. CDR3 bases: TGTGCCAGCAGTGCCCTCCCGGGACAGGTTCGGGCTTTCTTT.

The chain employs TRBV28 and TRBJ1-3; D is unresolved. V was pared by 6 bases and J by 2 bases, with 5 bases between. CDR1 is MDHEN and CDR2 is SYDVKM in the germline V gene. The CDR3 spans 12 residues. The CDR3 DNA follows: TGTGCCAGCAGCGGGGCTGGAAACACCATATATTTT. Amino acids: CASSGAGNTIYF.

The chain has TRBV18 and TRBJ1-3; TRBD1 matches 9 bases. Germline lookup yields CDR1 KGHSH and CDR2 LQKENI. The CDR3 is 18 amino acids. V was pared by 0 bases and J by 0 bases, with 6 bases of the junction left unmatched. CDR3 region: CASSPPGTGISSGNTIYF. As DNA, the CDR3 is TGTGCCAGCTCACCACCCGGGACAGGGATTAGCTCTGGAAACACCATATATTTT.

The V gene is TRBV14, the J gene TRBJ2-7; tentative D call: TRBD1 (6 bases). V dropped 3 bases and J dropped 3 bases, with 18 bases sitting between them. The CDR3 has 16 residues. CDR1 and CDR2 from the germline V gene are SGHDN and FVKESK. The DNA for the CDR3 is TGTGCCAGCAGCCACCGGTGGGCAGGGGAAGGCTACGAGCAGTACTTC. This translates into CASSHRWAGEGYEQYF.

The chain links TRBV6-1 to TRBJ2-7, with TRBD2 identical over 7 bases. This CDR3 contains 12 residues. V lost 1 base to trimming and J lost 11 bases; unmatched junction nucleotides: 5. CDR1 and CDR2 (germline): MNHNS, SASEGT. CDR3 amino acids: CASSEGGGREYF. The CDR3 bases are TGTGCCAGCAGTGAAGGGGGGGGGAGAGAGTACTTC.